The 16 T cell receptor beta chains listed next were all sequenced from one sample in a study of blood T cell repertoires in COVID-19. TCRdb's copy holds only in-frame clones and misses some; the assay was immunoSEQ multiplex PCR. The table includes roughly 150,000 clones, approximately 80% detected once. Specimen: peripheral blood. Source of these receptors: a man aged 70-80 years who had recovered from COVID-19.

The J gene is TRBJ2-2, the V gene TRBV20-1; TRBD2 aligns across 8 bases. The germline V gene encodes CDR1 DFQATT and CDR2 SNEGSKA (reference sequence). Trimming cost V 3 bases and J 5 bases; bases outside gene matches: 8. This CDR3 spans 15 amino acids. CDR3 nucleotide sequence: TGCAGTGCTAGTCCCAGCGGGAGTCGGACCGGGGAGCTGTTTTTT. It translates to CSASPSGSRTGELFF.

This sequence joins TRBV7-2 and TRBJ2-1, with 7 bases aligning to TRBD2. V lost 1 base, J lost 4 bases, and 10 bases stayed unmatched. Germline-derived CDR1 and CDR2 are SGHTA and FQGNSA. The CDR3 runs to 17 residues. The CDR3 nucleotides are TGTGCCAGCAGCTTAGGTGGGGGAGGGCCCCATTACAATGAGCAGTTCTTC. Translation gives CASSLGGGGPHYNEQFF.

The V call is TRBV5-6, the J call TRBJ2-5; D is undetermined. Per germline, CDR1 SGHDT and CDR2 YYEEEE. The CDR3 has 12 residues. Trimming left V 0 bases short and J 3 bases short, with 3 bases between. CDR3 sequence (DNA): TGTGCCAGCAGCTTGGTAGAAGAGACCCAGTACTTC. This sequence encodes CASSLVEETQYF.

The chain recombines TRBV4-2 with TRBJ1-6; weak D call: TRBD1 (5 bases). Germline V gives CDR1 LGHNA, CDR2 YNFKEQ. There are 17 residues in the CDR3. Trimming removed 4 bases at V and 6 bases at J, with 19 bases between. The CDR3 nucleotides read TGTGCCAGCAGCCCCTACGGCGGGGCGAGTCGTAATTCACCCCTCCACTTT. Translating it yields CASSPYGGASRNSPLHF.

This clone was seen just once. The J gene is TRBJ1-6, the V gene TRBV5-1; no reliable D call. This CDR3 is 16 amino acids long. Trimming took 0 bases from V and 7 from J, leaving 14 bases between them. Germline V gene lookup returns CDR1 SGHRS and CDR2 YFSETQ. CDR3 loop: CASSLDGHSGNSPLHF. The CDR3 region has the DNA TGCGCCAGCAGCTTGGATGGCCACTCGGGGAATTCACCCCTCCACTTT.

The chain links TRBV9 to TRBJ2-3, with TRBD1 identical over 9 bases. Germline values: CDR1 SGDLS, CDR2 YYNGEE. The CDR3 has 15 residues. Germline trimming cut 4 bases from V and 0 bases from J; bases unmatched to any gene: 3. In DNA form, the CDR3 reads TGTGCCAGCAGCTTAGGGACAGGGAGCACAGATACGCAGTATTTT. Its protein product is CASSLGTGSTDTQYF.

V is TRBV28 and J is TRBJ1-4; D possibly corresponds to TRBD1 (5 bases). The germline V gene encodes CDR1 MDHEN and CDR2 SYDVKM. The CDR3 is made up of 13 amino acids. V gave up 6 bases and J gave up 4 bases, with 9 bases separating them. In DNA, the CDR3 is TGTGCCAGCAGGCAGGGAAATAATGAAAAACTGTTTTTT. This encodes CASRQGNNEKLFF.

The chain employs TRBV6-1 and TRBJ1-5; D unclear. The length of the CDR3 is 13 residues. V was cut by 1 base and J by 5 bases, with 6 bases left in between. Germline V gene sequence: CDR1 MNHNS, CDR2 SASEGT. CDR3 bases: TGTGCCAGCAGTGAAGGGGGAGATCAGCCCCAGCATTTT. Protein: CASSEGGDQPQHF.

About this clone: The same CDR3 can be traced to other DNA sequences in this sample. CDR3 nucleotide sequence: TGTGCCAGCAGCCAAGATCCCGGAACTAGGGAGTACTTC. The encoded protein is CASSQDPGTREYF. V and J are TRBV3-1 (or the pseudogene TRBV3-2) and TRBJ2-4; a possible D gene is TRBD2 (5 bases). This CDR3 has 13 residues. Germline V lookup: CDR1 LGHDT, CDR2 YNNKEL (reference sequence). V lost 0 bases to trimming and J lost 14 bases, with 14 bases between them.

The chain uses TRBV5-5 and TRBJ1-6, with TRBD1 matching 9 bases. The CDR3 runs to 14 residues. Trimming at V came to 0 bases and at J to 9 bases, leaving 1 base not matched to a gene. Germline lookup yields CDR1 SGHKS and CDR2 YYEKEE (reference sequence). The CDR3 protein is CASSLGQGGSPLHF. For the CDR3, the DNA is TGTGCCAGCAGCTTGGGACAGGGGGGTTCACCCCTCCACTTT. The full variable domain, with the rest looked up from reference TRBV5-5 and TRBJ1-6, is DAGVTQSPTHLIKTRGQQVTLRCSPISGHKSVSWYQQVLGQGPQFIFQYYEKEERGRGNFPDRFSARQFPNYSSELNVNALLLGDSALYLCASSLGQGGSPLHFGNGTRLTVT.

The rearrangement uses TRBV2 and TRBJ1-6; D remains ambiguous. Germline V gives CDR1 SNHLY, CDR2 FYNNEI. The CDR3 consists of 12 residues. Trimming pared 8 bases from V and 10 bases from J, leaving 12 bases between. DNA for the CDR3: TGTGCCAGCGACTCACCGGGGTCACCCCTCCACTTT. This codes for CASDSPGSPLHF.

The chain uses TRBV11-2 and TRBJ2-2; possible D gene TRBD1, 6 bases. This CDR3 comprises 13 residues. V shed 6 bases and J shed 6 bases, with 11 bases lying between them. Germline loops: CDR1 SGHAT, CDR2 FQNNGV. Here the CDR3 DNA reads TGTGCCAGCAGTCGCGACAGGTCCGGGGAGCTGTTTTTT. Protein sequence: CASSRDRSGELFF. Filled out from reference TRBV11-2 and TRBJ2-2, the complete variable domain reads EAGVAQSPRYKIIEKRQSVAFWCNPISGHATLYWYQQILGQGPKLLIQFQNNGVVDDSQLPKDRFSAERLKGVDSTLKIQPAKLEDSAVYLCASSRDRSGELFFGEGSRLTVL.

The chain joins TRBV5-8 to TRBJ1-5; perhaps TRBD1 as D (6 bases). CDR3 size: 17 residues. CDR1 is SGHTS and CDR2 is YDEGEE in the germline V gene. With 4 bases removed from V and 2 bases from J, the gap between germline ends came to 19 bases. CDR3: CASSQSLVRGGNQPQHF. The CDR3 region has the DNA TGTGCCAGCAGCCAGTCTTTGGTCAGGGGAGGCAATCAGCCCCAGCATTTT.

CDR3 sequence (DNA): TGCAGCGTCCCGACAGGGTACAATGAGCAGTTCTTC. It is translated as CSVPTGYNEQFF. The chain has TRBV29-1 and TRBJ2-1; 7 bases fit TRBD1. Per germline, CDR1 SQVTM and CDR2 ANQGSEA. V gave up 6 bases and J gave up 4 bases; unmatched junction bases: 3. The CDR3 extends over 12 amino acids.

The chain recombines TRBV18 with TRBJ2-3; 8 nucleotides line up with TRBD2. The CDR3 is 15 amino acids. Germline V gene lookup returns CDR1 KGHSH and CDR2 LQKENI. Germline trimming cut 4 bases from V and 2 bases from J; bases unmatched to any gene: 5. CDR3 in DNA: TGTGCCAGCTCACTCCGGGGGGGTGTCACAGATACGCAGTATTTT. This gives the protein CASSLRGGVTDTQYF.

The CDR3 loop reads CASRLSSYEQYF. The CDR3 DNA reads as TGTGCTAGTCGCCTTAGCTCCTACGAGCAGTACTTC. The genes are TRBV12-5 and TRBJ2-7; no definite D call. Germline CDR1 and CDR2: LGHNT and FRNRAP. This CDR3 region has 12 residues. V lost 8 bases to trimming and J lost 0 bases, with 8 bases between them.